This passage covers 22 T cell receptor beta chains from one sample sequenced in a study of cytomegalovirus exposure and HLA in healthy donors. The PCR had 60 Vbeta and 13 Jbeta primers. Repertoires were generated with immunoSEQ multiplex PCR, while TCRdb's copy carries only in-frame clones and drops some. The table records roughly 86,000 clones, 60% to 80% of them present only once. The source material was PBMCs. These receptors came from a man over 45 in good health and CMV-seropositive.

As concerns this clone: One end of the junction is discordant with germline, which a read error may explain. The chain uses TRBV19 and TRBJ1-6; D remains unclear. The CDR3 runs 15 residues. Germline loops: CDR1 LNHDA, CDR2 SQIVND (reference sequence). The CDR3 here is CASSALSSYNSPLNF. Here the CDR3 DNA reads TGTGCCAGTAGTGCACTGAGCTCCTATAATTCACCCCTCAACTTT.

The gene calls are TRBV7-9 and TRBJ1-3, with D possibly matching TRBD1 (6 bases). Germline V gene data show CDR1 as SEHNR and CDR2 as FQNEAQ (reference sequence). The CDR3 spans 14 residues. V dropped 11 bases and J dropped 2 bases, with 16 bases sitting between them. CDR3 loop: CACNVRQAGNTIYF. The CDR3 DNA is TGTGCCTGCAACGTCAGACAGGCTGGAAACACCATATATTTT.

CDR3 protein: CASRATPLTVNEQFF. The CDR3 DNA reads as TGTGCCAGCAGAGCCACACCTTTAACAGTCAATGAGCAGTTCTTC. The V call is TRBV6-1, the J call TRBJ2-1; D call uncertain. From germline, CDR1 is MNHNS and CDR2 SASEGT. This CDR3 comprises 15 residues. V was clipped by 6 bases and J by 6 bases, with 18 bases between them.

This chain joins TRBV4-3 and TRBJ2-3; 8 positions match TRBD2. V lost 2 bases and J lost 2; bases outside the gene matches: 12. Looked up from germline, CDR1 is LGHNA and CDR2 is YSLEER. CDR3 length: 18 residues. CDR3 nucleotide sequence: TGCGCCAGCAGCCAAACCTTAGTGGTAGCGGGGTCCACAGATACGCAGTATTTT. Translated: CASSQTLVVAGSTDTQYF.

The rearrangement uses TRBV25-1 and TRBJ1-5; D gene unclear. This CDR3 contains 14 residues. Germline V gives CDR1 MGHDK, CDR2 SYGVNS. V gave up 5 bases and J gave up 0 bases, with 8 bases separating them. The CDR3 loop is CASSLSHSNQPQHF. In DNA form, the CDR3 reads TGTGCCAGCAGTCTTAGCCATAGCAATCAGCCCCAGCATTTT.

The V gene is TRBV14, the J gene TRBJ2-3, with 8 bases aligning to TRBD1. Germline V gene data show CDR1 as SGHDN and CDR2 as FVKESK. There are 17 residues in the CDR3. The J segment lost 2 bases and the V segment lost 4 bases, leaving 11 bases of the junction unmatched. CDR3 in DNA: TGTGCCAGCAGCCGACGACAGGGGACAGCATACACAGATACGCAGTATTTT. This gives the protein CASSRRQGTAYTDTQYF.

This chain connects TRBV29-1 to TRBJ2-3, with D perhaps TRBD1 (5 bases). CDR3 length equals 13 residues. CDR1 SQVTM and CDR2 ANQGSEA come from the germline V gene. V was clipped by 1 base and J by 4 bases, with 9 bases between them. In DNA, the CDR3 is TGCAGCGTTGAAGGGGGCTGGTCAGATACGCAGTATTTT. This translates into CSVEGGWSDTQYF.

This clone was counted once. J is TRBJ2-3 and V is TRBV7-2, with D tentatively TRBD2 (5 bases). CDR3 length: 15 residues. Trimming removed 5 bases from V and 3 bases from J, with 15 bases in between. Germline CDR1 is SGHTA and CDR2 is FQGNSA. The CDR3, as DNA: TGTGCCAGCAGCCCCGGGATGATAAGAACAGATACGCAGTATTTT. Translation: CASSPGMIRTDTQYF.

This CDR3 reads CSVARHLEETQYF. The CDR3 nucleotides are TGCAGCGTCGCCCGCCACCTAGAAGAGACCCAGTACTTC. This chain connects TRBV29-1 to TRBJ2-5; D gene ambiguous. CDR1 is SQVTM, CDR2 ANQGSEA, per germline. The germline V and J ends were trimmed by 6 bases and 3 bases, with 14 bases remaining between them. The CDR3 spans 13 residues. The entire variable domain, with the rest obtained from reference TRBV29-1 and TRBJ2-5, is as follows: SAVISQKPSRDICQRGTSLTIQCQVDSQVTMMFWYRQQPGQSLTLIATANQGSEATYESGFVIDKFPISRPNLTFSTLTVSNMSPEDSSIYLCSVARHLEETQYFGPGTRLLVL.

Turning to this clone: The same CDR3 is also encoded by other DNA sequences in this sample. This chain connects TRBV7-2 to TRBJ2-7, with D unclear. CDR1 SGHTA and CDR2 FQGNSA come from the germline V gene. The CDR3 is made up of 14 amino acids. V dropped 5 bases and J dropped 1 base, with 12 bases sitting between them. The CDR3, as DNA: TGTGCCAGCAGCCCCTTGGGCTCGTCCTACGAGCAGTACTTC. Protein: CASSPLGSSYEQYF.

The chain employs TRBV27 and TRBJ2-7; 11 bases align to TRBD2. The CDR3 runs to 14 residues. The V segment lost 6 bases and the J segment 2 bases; nucleotides outside the gene matches: 3. CDR1 and CDR2 (germline): MNHEY, SMNVEV (reference sequence). The CDR3 region has the DNA TGTGCCAGCAGGGGACTAGCGGCAGCCTACGAGCAGTACTTC. It yields the protein CASRGLAAAYEQYF.

The CDR3 bases are TGTGCCAGCAGTTTAGGATCAGGGTGGGGCACTGAAGCTTTCTTT. This codes for CASSLGSGWGTEAFF. J is TRBJ1-1 and V is TRBV27; D might be TRBD1 (5 bases). CDR3 length: 15 amino acids. The V end lost 2 bases, the J end lost 4 bases, and 14 bases lay between the germline ends. CDR1 MNHEY and CDR2 SMNVEV come from the germline V gene (reference sequence).

The CDR3 is CASSGRGQGWEKLFF. In DNA, the CDR3 is TGCGCCAGCAGCGGCAGGGGGCAGGGCTGGGAAAAACTGTTTTTT. The J gene is TRBJ1-4, the V gene TRBV5-1; 8 bases agree with TRBD1. Germline V CDR1 and CDR2: SGHRS, YFSETQ. Trimming at V came to 4 bases and at J to 8 bases, leaving 10 bases not matched to a gene. This CDR3 region has 15 residues.

V is TRBV11-3 and J is TRBJ2-2, with 7 bases fitting TRBD2. CDR1 is SGHNT and CDR2 is YENEEA in the germline V gene. The CDR3 contains 16 residues. V dropped 5 bases and J dropped 7; count of bases not matched to a gene: 13. The CDR3 is CASSPDPGGGHGELFF. The DNA for the CDR3 is TGTGCCAGCAGCCCCGACCCGGGGGGTGGACACGGGGAGCTGTTTTTT. The full variable domain, rest sourced from reference TRBV11-3 and TRBJ2-2, is EAGVVQSPRYKIIEKKQPVAFWCNPISGHNTLYWYLQNLGQGPELLIRYENEEAVDDSQLPKDRFSAERLKGVDSTLKIQPAELGDSAVYLCASSPDPGGGHGELFFGEGSRLTVL.

To note about this clone: The DNA is left out, because the CDR3 cannot be placed on it with certainty; the CDR3 is given as TCRdb lists it. The V and J genes are TRBV6-5 and TRBJ1-5. Germline V CDR1 and CDR2: MNHEY, SVGAGI. From its first to its last residue, the CDR3 has 13 amino acids. The CDR3 protein is CASSSGGTQPQHF.

The chain links TRBV6-5 to TRBJ1-2; a weak D match, TRBD1 (5 bases). Germline V lookup: CDR1 MNHEY, CDR2 SVGAGI. Trimming cost V 0 bases and J 5 bases, with 7 bases left between them. The CDR3 consists of 13 residues. This CDR3 is CASSYSQDYGYTF. As DNA, the CDR3 is TGTGCCAGCAGTTACTCACAGGATTATGGCTACACCTTC.

CDR3 protein: CASSWGQGSNTEAFF. CDR3 sequence (DNA): TGCGCCAGCAGCTGGGGGCAGGGGTCAAACACTGAAGCTTTCTTT. The V call is TRBV5-1, the J call TRBJ1-1, with D possibly matching TRBD1 (6 bases). Per germline, CDR1 SGHRS and CDR2 YFSETQ. The CDR3 loop spans 15 amino acids. V was cut by 3 bases and J by 2 bases, with 14 bases left in between.

This clone was seen only once. This chain uses TRBV18 with TRBJ1-1; TRBD1 might be the D (5 bases). Germline V lookup: CDR1 KGHSH, CDR2 LQKENI. The CDR3 length is 14 residues. V was pared by 5 bases and J by 0 bases, with 10 bases between. Here the CDR3 reads CASSGPGMNTEAFF. CDR3 bases: TGTGCCAGCTCAGGACCAGGGATGAACACTGAAGCTTTCTTT.

Written as DNA, the CDR3 is TGTGCCAGCAGCGGCGGGACTAGCGGGGGCACAGATACGCAGTATTTT. Encoded protein: CASSGGTSGGTDTQYF. V gene TRBV7-2 combines with J gene TRBJ2-3; TRBD2 aligns across 13 bases. The CDR3 totals 16 residues. Germline V gene data show CDR1 as SGHTA and CDR2 as FQGNSA. V lost 5 bases to trimming and J lost 1 base; unmatched junction nucleotides: 3. Looking up the rest from reference TRBV7-2 and TRBJ2-3 gives the full variable domain: GAGVSQSPSNKVTEKGKDVELRCDPISGHTALYWYRQSLGQGLEFLIYFQGNSAPDKSGLPSDRFSAERTGGSVSTLTIQRTQQEDSAVYLCASSGGTSGGTDTQYFGPGTRLTVL.

The table lists this clone with a few counts. The rearrangement uses TRBV4-3 and TRBJ2-1, with 15 bases matching TRBD2. Per the germline V gene, CDR1 is LGHNA and CDR2 is YSLEER. There are 16 residues in the CDR3. J was trimmed by 10 bases and V by 2 bases; bases with no gene match: 6. The CDR3 bases are TGCGCCAGCAGCCAAATGGGGACTAGCGGGAGGAGGGAGCAGTTCTTC. This codes for CASSQMGTSGRREQFF.

The sample holds a few counts of this clone. This chain links TRBV6-6 with TRBJ1-5, with a possible D match to TRBD1 (5 bases). The CDR3 covers 14 residues. Looked up from germline, CDR1 is MNHNY and CDR2 is SVGAGI (reference sequence). Trimming took 6 bases from V and 0 from J, leaving 9 bases between them. The CDR3 DNA sequence: TGTGCCAGCAGGCCGGGGGATAGCAATCAGCCCCAGCATTTT. This encodes CASRPGDSNQPQHF.

This clone was found a few times. V usage is TRBV19 and J usage is TRBJ1-4; D is unclear. V was pared by 4 bases and J by 2 bases, with 14 bases between. The germline V gene has CDR1 LNHDA and CDR2 SQIVND (reference sequence). The CDR3 loop spans 16 amino acids. CDR3 sequence reads: CASSNSFGQTNEKLFF. The CDR3 region has the DNA TGTGCCAGTAGTAACAGCTTCGGCCAGACTAATGAAAAACTGTTTTTT.